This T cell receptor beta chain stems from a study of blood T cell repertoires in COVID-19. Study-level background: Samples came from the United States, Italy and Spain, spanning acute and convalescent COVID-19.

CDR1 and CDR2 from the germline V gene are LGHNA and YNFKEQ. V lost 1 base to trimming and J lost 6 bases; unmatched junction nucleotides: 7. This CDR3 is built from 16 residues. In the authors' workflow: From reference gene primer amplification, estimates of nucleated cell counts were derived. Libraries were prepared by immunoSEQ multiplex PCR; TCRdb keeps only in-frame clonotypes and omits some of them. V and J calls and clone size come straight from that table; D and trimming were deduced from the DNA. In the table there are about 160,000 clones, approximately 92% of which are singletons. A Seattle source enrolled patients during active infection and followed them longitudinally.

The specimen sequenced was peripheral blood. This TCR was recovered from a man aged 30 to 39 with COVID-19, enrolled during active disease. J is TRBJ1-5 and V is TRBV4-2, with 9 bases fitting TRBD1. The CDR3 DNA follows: TGTGCCAGCAGCCAAGGTGGGACAGGGATGCCTCAGCCCCAGCATTTT. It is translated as CASSQGGTGMPQPQHF.